This TCR beta chain derives from a study of cytomegalovirus exposure and HLA in healthy donors. About the research overall: Earlier, 100 million to 120 million unique TCR beta sequences were recovered from about 200 million T cells by an analysis. Findings and limits, study-wide: Serostatus for CMV was the only available immune exposure information. The study found most TCR sequences rare, yet found some public TCRs in many donors.

With 60 Vbeta and 13 Jbeta primers, the PCR was carried out. Sequencing used immunoSEQ multiplex PCR; TCRdb keeps in-frame clones, though not all of them. Found here are approximately 78,000 clones, about 66% of them singletons; the top ten hold roughly 20%. Remarks on this clone: Its specificity is unknown.

The length of the CDR3 is 13 residues. Germline CDR1 and CDR2: KGHSH and LQKENI. V was shortened by 2 bases and J by 0 bases, with 5 bases between the two germline ends. This TCR was recovered from a man aged 35 to 55 in good health and CMV-seropositive. The chain employs TRBV18 and TRBJ2-7; unclear D gene. Material: PBMCs. Written as DNA, the CDR3 is TGTGCCAGCTCACCAGGCAACTCCTACGAGCAGTACTTC. Amino acid sequence: CASSPGNSYEQYF. The full variable domain, with the rest looked up from reference TRBV18 and TRBJ2-7, is NAGVMQNPRHLVRRRGQEARLRCSPMKGHSHVYWYRQLPEEGLKFMVYLQKENIIDESGMPKERFSAEFPKEGPSILRIQQVVRGDSAAYFCASSPGNSYEQYFGPGTRLTVT.